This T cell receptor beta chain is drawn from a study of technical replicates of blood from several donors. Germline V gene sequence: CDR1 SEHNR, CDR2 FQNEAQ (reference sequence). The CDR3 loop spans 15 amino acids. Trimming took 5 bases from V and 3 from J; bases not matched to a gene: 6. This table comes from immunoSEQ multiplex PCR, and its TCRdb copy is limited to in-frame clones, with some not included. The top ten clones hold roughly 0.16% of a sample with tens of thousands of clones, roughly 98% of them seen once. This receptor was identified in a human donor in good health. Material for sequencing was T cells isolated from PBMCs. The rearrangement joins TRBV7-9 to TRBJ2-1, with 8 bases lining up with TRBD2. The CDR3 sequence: CASSRPGLGYNEQFF. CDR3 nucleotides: TGTGCCAGCAGCCGACCGGGACTAGGCTACAATGAGCAGTTCTTC.